Given below is one TCR beta chain in context. The data belong to a study of blood T cell repertoires in COVID-19. On the study more broadly: In each case, the material was cDNA or gDNA derived from T cells, B-cell-depleted T cells, or PBMCs.

Assay used: immunoSEQ multiplex PCR; TCRdb lists only in-frame clones, some missing. The data contain about 170,000 clones, more than 70% of them singletons. Cohort allocation depended upon clinical history that participants reported. Trimming left V 4 bases short and J 1 base short, with 7 bases between. This CDR3 has 14 amino acids. Germline CDR1 and CDR2: WNHNN and SYGVQD (reference sequence). The specimen was PBMCs or T cells enriched from blood (not recorded which). This chain connects TRBV10-1 to TRBJ2-2; D gene uncertain. This receptor was taken from a woman in her 50s in a cohort exposed to, infected with or recovered from COVID-19 (not recorded which). The CDR3 sequence is CASSATGNTGELFF. As DNA, the CDR3 is TGCGCCAGCAGTGCAACGGGGAACACCGGGGAGCTGTTTTTT.